Following are 32 T cell receptor beta chains from one sample sequenced in a study of identical twins. TCRdb independently ran MiXCR on the 5' RACE reads; one entry per CDR3 protein. The data contain some 500,000 distinct CDR3 sequences, 9.5% to 10% of them singletons. The same sample was also studied in work on yellow fever vaccine responses in identical twins.

Sequencing was done on a sample of PBMCs. The origin of the receptors is a woman younger than 35 in good health.

This clonotype came up a few times. The genes are TRBV2 and TRBJ2-5; no firm D call. Germline V gene data show CDR1 as SNHLY and CDR2 as FYNNEI. The CDR3 is made up of 10 amino acids. V lost 7 bases to trimming and J lost 8 bases, with 8 bases between them. CDR3 DNA sequence: TGTGCCAGCATGGGTCATACCCAGTACTTC. Protein sequence: CASMGHTQYF.

This clonotype was recorded at least ten times. The chain links TRBV29-1 to TRBJ2-7, with 7 bases lining up with TRBD2. Per the germline V gene, CDR1 is SQVTM and CDR2 is ANQGSEA. With 4 bases clipped from V and 0 bases from J, the junction kept 9 bases outside the gene matches. The CDR3 has 15 residues. CDR3 sequence reads: CSVVFAGDLSYEQYF. For the CDR3, the DNA is TGCAGCGTTGTTTTTGCGGGGGACCTCTCCTACGAGCAGTACTTC.

This clonotype was observed a handful of times. The rearrangement joins TRBV4-3 to TRBJ1-5; perhaps TRBD1 as D (5 bases). Germline V lookup: CDR1 LGHNA, CDR2 YSLEER. The V end lost 0 bases, the J end lost 1 base, and 7 bases lay between the germline ends. CDR3 length equals 15 residues. As DNA, the CDR3 is TGCGCCAGCAGCCAAGACAGGGTGAGCAATCAGCCCCAGCATTTT. Its protein is CASSQDRVSNQPQHF.

This clonotype was observed many times. The chain has TRBV7-9 and TRBJ2-7, with D unclear. The V end was cut by 5 bases, the J end by 0 bases, with 11 bases between. Germline CDR1 SEHNR, CDR2 FQNEAQ (reference sequence). CDR3 size: 14 residues. The CDR3 loop is CASSPLGNSYEQYF. CDR3 coding DNA: TGTGCCAGCAGCCCATTGGGAAACTCCTACGAGCAGTACTTC. Full variable domain (rest looked up from reference TRBV7-9 and TRBJ2-7): DTGVSQNPRHKITKRGQNVTFRCDPISEHNRLYWYRQTLGQGPEFLTYFQNEAQLEKSRLLSDRFSAERPKGSFSTLEIQRTEQGDSAMYLCASSPLGNSYEQYFGPGTRLTVT.

This chain links TRBV5-1 with TRBJ1-5; 10 bases line up with TRBD1. Germline V gene lookup returns CDR1 SGHRS and CDR2 YFSETQ. V dropped 2 bases and J dropped 3; count of bases not matched to a gene: 2. This CDR3 comprises 15 residues. In DNA, the CDR3 is TGCGCCAGCAGCTTAGGGACAGGGGACAATCAGCCCCAGCATTTT. Translated, it gives CASSLGTGDNQPQHF. The entire variable domain, with the rest obtained from reference TRBV5-1 and TRBJ1-5, is as follows: KAGVTQTPRYLIKTRGQQVTLSCSPISGHRSVSWYQQTPGQGLQFLFEYFSETQRNKGNFPGRFSGRQFSNSRSEMNVSTLELGDSALYLCASSLGTGDNQPQHFGDGTRLSIL.

This clonotype was detected a few times. The genes are TRBV7-6 and TRBJ2-7, with D possibly matching TRBD2 (6 bases). Trimming removed 1 base at V and 0 bases at J, with 10 bases between. CDR3 length: 15 amino acids. The V gene's germline CDR1 is SGHVS and CDR2 FNYEAQ. CDR3 nucleotides: TGTGCCAGCAGCTTAGGGGACTTAAGCTCCTACGAGCAGTACTTC. Encoded protein: CASSLGDLSSYEQYF.

This clonotype occurred many times. This sequence joins TRBV9 and TRBJ2-1; 12 bases are a match to TRBD2. The CDR3 length is 16 residues. Looked up from germline, CDR1 is SGDLS and CDR2 is YYNGEE. V trimming: 3 bases; J trimming: 7 bases; junction bases outside the gene matches: 8. CDR3: CASSGHGLAGGNEQFF. CDR3 coding DNA: TGTGCCAGCAGCGGACATGGGCTAGCGGGAGGGAATGAGCAGTTCTTC. Full variable domain (missing parts from reference TRBV9 and TRBJ2-1): DSGVTQTPKHLITATGQRVTLRCSPRSGDLSVYWYQQSLDQGLQFLIQYYNGEERAKGNILERFSAQQFPDLHSELNLSSLELGDSALYFCASSGHGLAGGNEQFFGPGTRLTVL.

This clonotype was seen many times. The chain links TRBV12-3 or TRBV12-4 to TRBJ1-1, with 8 bases matching TRBD1. The CDR3 spans 15 residues. After removal of 6 bases from V and 1 base from J, the junction contained 7 bases not matched to a gene. DNA for the CDR3: TGTGCCAGCAGCCTCCAGGGGGCAGGGAACACTGAAGCTTTCTTT. It yields the protein CASSLQGAGNTEAFF.

The chain links TRBV11-1 to TRBJ2-1; TRBD1 aligns across 8 bases. The CDR3 is 19 amino acids. The trim removed 1 base at V and 0 bases at J, leaving 11 bases unmatched. The V gene's germline CDR1 is SGHAT and CDR2 FQDESV (reference sequence). DNA for the CDR3: TGTGCCAGCAGCTTAGGGGTAGGAAGGACAGGGAGCTCCTACAATGAGCAGTTCTTC. This translates into CASSLGVGRTGSSYNEQFF.

This chain connects TRBV20-1 to TRBJ2-1; 7 positions match TRBD1. The CDR3 is 13 amino acids. J was trimmed by 8 bases and V by 3 bases; bases with no gene match: 7. CDR1 is DFQATT and CDR2 is SNEGSKA in the germline V gene (reference sequence). The CDR3 loop is CSASRTGPYEQFF. DNA for the CDR3: TGCAGTGCTAGCCGGACAGGACCATATGAGCAGTTCTTC.

In this sample, this clonotype turned up a few times. The chain employs TRBV12-3 or TRBV12-4 and TRBJ2-1; TRBD1 might be the D (5 bases). The germline V and J ends were trimmed by 6 bases and 6 bases, with 24 bases remaining between them. The CDR3 length is 17 residues. CDR3 sequence: CASSLFGALPSPNEQFF. For the CDR3, the DNA is TGTGCCAGCAGCCTGTTTGGGGCCCTACCCTCTCCCAATGAGCAGTTCTTC.

This clonotype appeared many times. The rearrangement uses TRBV7-8 and TRBJ1-3; tentative D call: TRBD1 (5 bases). From germline, CDR1 is SGHVS and CDR2 FQNEAQ. CDR3 length: 16 amino acids. Trimming took off 0 bases at V and 0 bases at J, with 9 bases between the two ends. The CDR3 spells CASSLAGGISGNTIYF. CDR3 in DNA: TGTGCCAGCAGCTTAGCGGGGGGTATCTCTGGAAACACCATATATTTT.

This clonotype was counted a few times. The chain links TRBV7-3 to TRBJ1-6; D gene unclear. This CDR3 contains 13 residues. The germline V and J ends were trimmed by 1 base and 11 bases, with 9 bases remaining between them. Germline-derived CDR1 and CDR2 are SGHTA and FQGTGA. The CDR3 coding sequence is TGTGCCAGCAGCTTAAACTCAGGCGCACCCCTCCACTTT. Translating it yields CASSLNSGAPLHF.

This clonotype was found many times. The chain recombines TRBV6-1 with TRBJ2-7, with a tentative D call TRBD2 (6 bases). Germline V CDR1 and CDR2: MNHNS, SASEGT. V was clipped by 4 bases and J by 4 bases, with 11 bases between them. This CDR3 region has 13 residues. CDR3 in amino acids: CASSGLVGYEQYF. DNA for the CDR3: TGTGCCAGCAGTGGACTAGTGGGTTACGAGCAGTACTTC.

The CDR3 sequence is CSARTGAGYEQYF. The CDR3 bases are TGCAGTGCTAGAACAGGGGCAGGCTACGAGCAGTACTTC. The V call is TRBV20-1, the J call TRBJ2-7, with 7 bases that match TRBD1. Germline V gives CDR1 DFQATT, CDR2 SNEGSKA (reference sequence). The CDR3 extends over 13 amino acids. Trimming at V came to 2 bases and at J to 3 bases, leaving 4 bases not matched to a gene.

This clonotype occurred a few times. The gene calls are TRBV18 and TRBJ1-1, with D tentatively TRBD1 (5 bases). The germline V gene encodes CDR1 KGHSH and CDR2 LQKENI. This CDR3 spans 13 amino acids. V was shortened by 5 bases and J by 5 bases, with 12 bases between the two germline ends. DNA of the CDR3: TGTGCCAGCTCAGGGGGGAGGACGACTGAAGCTTTCTTT. It yields the protein CASSGGRTTEAFF.

This chain joins TRBV7-2 and TRBJ2-5; 10 nucleotides agree with TRBD2. In germline, CDR1 is SGHTA, CDR2 FQGNSA. The CDR3 consists of 15 residues. The J segment lost 5 bases and the V segment lost 1 base, leaving 4 bases of the junction unmatched. The CDR3 coding sequence is TGTGCCAGCAGCTTAGGTAGCGGGAGGCGGGAGACCCAGTACTTC. Translating it yields CASSLGSGRRETQYF.

This clonotype was counted many times. The rearrangement links TRBV5-1 to TRBJ2-1; 8 bases line up with TRBD1. The CDR3 contains 17 residues. Per germline, CDR1 SGHRS and CDR2 YFSETQ. With 4 bases clipped from V and 3 bases from J, the junction kept 12 bases outside the gene matches. The CDR3 loop is CASSPGQGSVLYNEQFF. The CDR3 region has the DNA TGCGCCAGCAGCCCCGGACAGGGTTCCGTCCTCTACAATGAGCAGTTCTTC.

The chain recombines TRBV29-1 with TRBJ2-5; a weak D match, TRBD1 (6 bases). CDR1 is SQVTM, CDR2 ANQGSEA, per germline. There are 12 residues in the CDR3. The V end was cut by 5 bases, the J end by 5 bases, with 12 bases between. In nucleotides, the CDR3 is TGCAGCGTTCAGAGAAGGGGGGAGACCCAGTACTTC. Translating it yields CSVQRRGETQYF.

This clonotype was seen repeatedly, ten times or more. The chain employs TRBV10-3 and TRBJ2-4, with D perhaps matching TRBD1 (5 bases). Trimming left V 8 bases short and J 8 bases short, with 13 bases between. There are 12 residues in the CDR3. Germline assignment: CDR1 ENHRY and CDR2 SYGVKD. The chain's CDR3 is CAIGAREDIQYF. The CDR3 DNA is TGTGCCATCGGGGCCAGGGAAGACATTCAGTACTTC.

This clonotype has a handful of counts. The chain combines TRBV6-2 or TRBV6-3 with TRBJ2-7; D possibly corresponds to TRBD2 (6 bases). The ends were cut back, 2 bases at V and 5 bases at J, with 22 bases in the middle. The CDR3 has 17 amino acids. Germline V lookup: CDR1 MNHEY, CDR2 SVGEGT. The CDR3 loop reads CASSYPLEARTMDEQYF. The DNA for the CDR3 is TGTGCCAGCAGTTACCCCCTCGAGGCTAGGACTATGGACGAGCAGTACTTC.

This clonotype was seen at least ten times. The genes are TRBV7-9 and TRBJ2-7; 10 bases match TRBD1. CDR1 is SEHNR, CDR2 FQNEAQ, per germline (reference sequence). Unmatched junction bases numbered 7, after V lost 4 bases and J lost 4 bases. The CDR3 length is 15 residues. The CDR3 reads CASSSGDRGQYEQYF. The CDR3 DNA reads TGTGCCAGCAGCTCCGGGGACAGGGGTCAGTACGAGCAGTACTTC.

This clonotype was observed a few times. V is TRBV29-1 and J is TRBJ1-1, with D perhaps TRBD1 (5 bases). V lost 3 bases and J 7 bases, leaving 12 bases between the germline ends. The CDR3 totals 12 residues. The germline V gene has CDR1 SQVTM and CDR2 ANQGSEA. In nucleotides, the CDR3 is TGCAGCGTTGAGAAGGGGCGGGGTGAAGCTTTCTTT. It codes for CSVEKGRGEAFF.

This clonotype was observed a handful of times. J is TRBJ1-2 and V is TRBV15, with 11 bases identical to TRBD1. V dropped 4 bases and J dropped 11; count of bases not matched to a gene: 6. Looked up from germline, CDR1 is LNHNV and CDR2 is YYDKDF (reference sequence). The CDR3 length is 13 residues. The CDR3 spells CATSTGQGAGYTF. The CDR3 coding sequence is TGTGCCACCAGCACCGGACAGGGGGCCGGGTACACCTTC.

This chain joins TRBV27 and TRBJ2-1; 11 bases are shared with TRBD2. The CDR3 runs 15 residues. Trimming took 10 bases from V and 4 from J; bases not matched to a gene: 9. Looked up from germline, CDR1 is MNHEY and CDR2 is SMNVEV (reference sequence). As DNA, the CDR3 is TGTGCCACCCTCCCATTAGCGGGGGGGTACAATGAGCAGTTCTTC. It yields the protein CATLPLAGGYNEQFF.

This clonotype has a count of ten or more. The chain uses TRBV7-2 and TRBJ2-3, with D hard to call. CDR1 and CDR2 from the germline V gene are SGHTA and FQGNSA. The CDR3 is made up of 11 amino acids. V lost 7 bases and J 5 bases, leaving 7 bases between the germline ends. This chain's CDR3 is CASTLGDTQYF. The CDR3 bases are TGTGCCAGCACCTTGGGAGATACGCAGTATTTT.

The chain recombines TRBV12-5 with TRBJ2-3; D gene ambiguous. The V end was cut by 2 bases, the J end by 6 bases, with 18 bases between. The CDR3 is 16 amino acids. The germline CDR1 and CDR2 sequences are LGHNT and FRNRAP. The CDR3 sequence: CASGLTTWMYLDTQYF. In DNA form, the CDR3 reads TGTGCTAGTGGTTTGACAACTTGGATGTACCTGGATACGCAGTATTTT.

This clonotype was counted ten times or more. The V call is TRBV27, the J call TRBJ2-5; TRBD2 matches 7 bases. Germline loops: CDR1 MNHEY, CDR2 SMNVEV (reference sequence). The CDR3 is made up of 14 amino acids. V trimming: 3 bases; J trimming: 3 bases; junction bases outside the gene matches: 4. The CDR3 sequence is CASSFSGPKETQYF. The CDR3 DNA reads TGTGCCAGCAGTTTTAGCGGGCCTAAAGAGACCCAGTACTTC.

There are many counts of this clonotype. This chain joins TRBV7-9 and TRBJ2-3; TRBD2 matches at 7 bases. Trimming took 7 bases from V and 6 from J; bases not matched to a gene: 10. The V gene's germline CDR1 is SEHNR and CDR2 FQNEAQ (reference sequence). The CDR3 contains 14 residues. CDR3 sequence (DNA): TGTGCCAGCACCCTAAACGGGGGGTCGGATACGCAGTATTTT. Encoded protein: CASTLNGGSDTQYF. The complete variable domain, with remaining parts taken from reference TRBV7-9 and TRBJ2-3, reads DTGVSQNPRHKITKRGQNVTFRCDPISEHNRLYWYRQTLGQGPEFLTYFQNEAQLEKSRLLSDRFSAERPKGSFSTLEIQRTEQGDSAMYLCASTLNGGSDTQYFGPGTRLTVL.

The chain links TRBV2 to TRBJ2-7; 8 bases map to TRBD1. Unmatched junction bases numbered 6, after V lost 7 bases and J lost 1 base. Germline CDR1 and CDR2: SNHLY and FYNNEI. This CDR3 is built from 14 residues. The CDR3 is CASTKTGVSYEQYF. The CDR3 bases are TGTGCCAGCACTAAGACAGGGGTATCCTACGAGCAGTACTTC.

This clonotype was detected ten times or more. The chain combines TRBV5-1 with TRBJ2-7; 7 bases align to TRBD1. The trim removed 4 bases at V and 7 bases at J, leaving 23 bases unmatched. This CDR3 contains 18 residues. The V gene's germline CDR1 is SGHRS and CDR2 YFSETQ. CDR3 DNA: TGCGCCAGCAGCCTTCAACCCTCGACAGGGCTCTCCTATGGGGAGCAGTACTTC. Translation gives CASSLQPSTGLSYGEQYF.

The table lists this clonotype with a count of one. This rearrangement joins TRBV7-6 to TRBJ2-7; D may correspond to TRBD1 or TRBD2 (7 bases each). Per the germline V gene, CDR1 is SGHVS and CDR2 is FNYEAQ. The CDR3 spans 16 residues. Deletions cut 0 bases from V and 3 bases from J, with 15 bases between. CDR3 in amino acids: CASSLAGGGDSYEQYF. Here the CDR3 DNA reads TGTGCCAGCAGCTTAGCGGGGGGAGGGGACAGCTACGAGCAGTACTTC.